This TCR beta chain emerged from a study of T cells in Graves' hyperthyroidism and ophthalmopathy. At the level of the study: Specimen type is peripheral blood, collected at initial diagnosis prior to any treatment.

Amplified regions were TCR beta CDR3 sequences from RNA transcripts. The HTBI set primed first-round TCR CDR3 RT-PCR. MiXCR, applied by TCRdb to the multiplex PCR reads, yields one record per CDR3 protein. The data show fewer than 700,000 distinct CDR3 sequences, 15% to 20% seen once. Germline V gives CDR1 SGHAT, CDR2 FQNNGV. V gave up 4 bases and J gave up 6 bases; unmatched junction bases: 15. The CDR3 covers 18 residues. Hyperthyroidism, newly diagnosed and lasting under 2 months, affected patients aged 18 to 65. PBMCs stemmed from approximately 9.1 ml fresh peripheral blood. Source material: blood. This TCR came from a woman aged 25 to 45 with Graves' hyperthyroidism. The chain is built from TRBV11-2 and TRBJ2-3, with 11 positions matching TRBD2. CDR3 nucleotide sequence: TGTGCCAGCAGCTCCGGGACTAGCGGAGGGGGCCTTCGGGATACGCAGTATTTT. The encoded protein is CASSSGTSGGGLRDTQYF.